This T cell receptor beta chain is from a study of blood T cells in healthy people across ages (dated by TCRdb to between 2015 and 2016). For the study in its entirety: In model experiments, template switching captured about one uniquely barcoded TCR beta cDNA molecule for every two T cells. Using deep sequencing normalized with unique cDNA molecular identifiers, the study measured how TCR beta repertoire diversity changes with age. The donors were split into four age groups: young (average around 16 years), middle-aged (39), aged (roughly 65) and long-lived (roughly 80). Donors of different ages were randomly distributed across sequencing lanes to avoid experimental bias. For two donors (one aged 18 to 29 and one aged 80 or older), the study analyzed two additional independent replicas of 1 million unique cDNA reads from the same blood draw. The paper's findings and limits, for the study overall: Because profiling used bulk unsorted PBMCs, naive and antigen-experienced compartments could not be compared conclusively. Compared with the aged group, the long-lived group had more naive CD4+ T cells, fewer expanded clones and increased TCR diversity, a pattern suggesting age selection. Estimates of total diversity based on one million sequenced T cells were considered lower bounds and underestimates. Because donor CMV infection status was unknown, age-related changes in expanded clonotypes were potentially confounded. As age increased, observed TCR beta diversity per million T cells dropped in a roughly linear way, and a significant reduction was already evident by age about 40. The percentage of naive T cells measured by flow cytometry correlated strongly with observed TCR beta diversity.

Library preparation used 5' RACE. The sequencing machine was an Illumina HiSeq 2500. The second PCR ran for about 6 to 12 cycles and used a J-beta primer mix along with a sample-barcoded 5' primer. Each TCR beta cDNA molecule received a unique molecular identifier from a template-switch 5' adaptor carrying 12 random nucleotides. Each sample yielded at least 3 million CDR3-containing paired-end reads. The Mint cDNA synthesis kit, primed by a TRBC-specific oligonucleotide, was used to synthesize first-strand cDNA from all RNA. After uracil-DNA glycosylase treatment, a first 18-cycle PCR used universal primers M1SS and BC2_uni_R on all cDNA. The authors' pipeline ran thus. Normalization of each sample was performed by random selection of 1 million high-quality reads, each carrying a distinct molecular identifier. Instead of being binned into consensus sequences, reads that shared molecular identifiers were thrown out. MiTCR, set to a Q25 quality threshold and the strictest error-elimination algorithm, was used for CDR3 identification, clonotype clustering and error correction. Lower-bound total TCR beta diversity was estimated with a nonparametric unseen species model using Euler transformation. TCRdb ran its own pipeline on the public reads, namely fastp trimming at Q25 and MiXCR clone calling, and kept in-frame beta chains. Each entry merges the rows of one CDR3 protein and shows their most common DNA and genes. Clone size and V and J calls follow TCRdb, not the original study. This sample holds some 780,000 distinct CDR3 sequences; roughly 56% were observed only once. 20% to 30% of the sample lies in the top ten.

The donors were around 39 Caucasian individuals from Russia, aged about 6 to 100 years, who were systemically healthy. Each donor gave around 9.5 milliliters of peripheral blood, collected into EDTA-treated Vacutainer tubes. Ficoll-Paque density-gradient centrifugation was used to isolate PBMCs, with at least 6.5 million per sample. Total RNA, at least 5.5 micrograms per sample, was extracted from PBMCs with Trizol reagent. The percentages of naive CD45RAhigh/CD27high T cells were determined by flow cytometry on a PBMC aliquot from every donor. Comments on this clonotype: What antigen it recognizes has not been identified. No much larger clone exists at a distance of one base, and base qualities are not known.

This sequence originates from a man aged 35 to 55 in good health. The specimen was blood.

The CDR3 region: CASRQGAGQPQHF. The DNA sequence is given as TGTGCCAGCAGGCAGGGCGCGGGGCAGCCCCAGCATTTT. The V gene is TRBV2 and the J gene is TRBJ1-5, with a tentative D gene TRBD1 over 5 matching bases. There are 13 amino acids in the CDR3, from cysteine to phenylalanine inclusive. CDR3 DNA only is kept here, 39 bases in frame from base 1. Looking up the germline V gene yields CDR1 SNHLY and CDR2 FYNNEI. The junction shows trimming of 6 bases on V and 7 bases on J, plus 13 bases between the germline ends. Joined to the reference TRBV2 and TRBJ1-5 proteins, this CDR3 gives the full variable domain: EPEVTQTPSHQVTQMGQEVILRCVPISNHLYFYWYRQILGQKVEFLVSFYNNEISEKSEIFDDQFSVERPDGSNFTLKIRSTKLEDSAMYFCASRQGAGQPQHFGDGTRLSIL.